This TCR beta chain was captured in a study of blood T cell repertoires in COVID-19. Study background: PBMCs, B-cell-depleted T cells, or T cells provided the cDNA or gDNA that made up the material.

This clone was counted only a few times. Participant-reported clinical history was the basis for cohort assignment. The V and J ends lost 4 bases and 3 bases respectively, with 18 bases between them. This CDR3 contains 16 residues. In germline, CDR1 is MNHEY, CDR2 SVGAGI. Clones were sequenced by immunoSEQ multiplex PCR, and TCRdb holds only the in-frame ones, with some missing. The data contain approximately 150,000 clones, around 84% of them singletons. The source of this sequence is a man aged 35-49 years who had recovered from COVID-19. The chain recombines TRBV6-5 with TRBJ1-2, with D unresolved. Input material: PBMCs or T cells enriched from blood (not recorded which). CDR3 amino acids: CASSSLGRGGYYGYTF. CDR3 DNA: TGTGCCAGCAGTTCCTTGGGCCGGGGAGGCTACTATGGCTACACCTTC.